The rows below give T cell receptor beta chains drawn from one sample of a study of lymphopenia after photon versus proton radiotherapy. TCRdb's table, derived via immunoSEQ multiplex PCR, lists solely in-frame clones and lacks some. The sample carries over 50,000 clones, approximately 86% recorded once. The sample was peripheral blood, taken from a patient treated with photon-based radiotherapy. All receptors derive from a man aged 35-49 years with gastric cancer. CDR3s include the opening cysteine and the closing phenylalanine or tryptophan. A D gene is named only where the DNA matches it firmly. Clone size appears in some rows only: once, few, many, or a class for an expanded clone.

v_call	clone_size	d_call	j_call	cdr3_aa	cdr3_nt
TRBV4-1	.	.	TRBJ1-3	CASSQGIVVSGNTIYF	TGCGCCAGCAGCCAAGGTATAGTGGTCTCTGGAAACACCATATATTTT
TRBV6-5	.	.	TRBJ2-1	CASSPTGIGYNEQFF	TGTGCCAGCAGCCCGACGGGCATCGGGTACAATGAGCAGTTCTTC
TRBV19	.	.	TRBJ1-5	CASSPPGIPNQPQHF	TGTGCCAGTTCACCCCCTGGGATTCCCAATCAGCCCCAGCATTTT
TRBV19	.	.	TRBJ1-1	CASSLKGSTEAFF	TGTGCCAGTAGTTTGAAGGGTAGCACTGAAGCTTTCTTT
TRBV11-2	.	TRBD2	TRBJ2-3	CASSLVGGGAADTQYF	TGTGCCAGCAGCTTAGTAGGCGGGGGGGCTGCAGATACGCAGTATTTT
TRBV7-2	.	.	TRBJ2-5	CASRWDSGGGQETQYF	TGTGCCAGCAGATGGGACAGTGGCGGGGGACAAGAGACCCAGTACTTC
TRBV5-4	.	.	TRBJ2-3	CASSIGVGALTSTDTQYF	TGTGCCAGCAGCATAGGGGTGGGGGCCTTAACTAGCACAGATACGCAGTATTTT
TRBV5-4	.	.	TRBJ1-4	CASSLEGVSGEKLFF	TGTGCCAGCAGCTTGGAGGGGGTCTCGGGTGAAAAACTGTTTTTT
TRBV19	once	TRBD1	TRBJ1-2	CASSIQGVLGNYGYTF	TGTGCCAGTAGTATTCAGGGGGTATTAGGAAACTATGGCTACACCTTC
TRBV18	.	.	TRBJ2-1	CASSPGAGYEQFF	TGTGCCAGCTCACCGGGTGCGGGCTATGAGCAGTTCTTC
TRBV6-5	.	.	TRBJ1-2	CASTWSPGYGYTF	TGTGCCAGCACCTGGAGTCCTGGGTATGGCTACACCTTC
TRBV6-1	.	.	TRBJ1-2	CASSETWDIYGYTF	TGTGCCAGCAGTGAAACTTGGGACATCTATGGCTACACCTTC
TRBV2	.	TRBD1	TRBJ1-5	CASSESYGQGYYSNQPQHF	TGTGCCAGCAGTGAAAGTTACGGACAGGGTTATTATAGCAATCAGCCCCAGCATTTT
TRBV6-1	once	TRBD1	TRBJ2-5	CASSGGTGEVETQYF	TGTGCCAGCAGTGGGGGGACAGGGGAAGTTGAGACCCAGTACTTC
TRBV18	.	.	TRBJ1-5	CASSPTVGANQPQHF	TGTGCCAGCTCACCAACCGTTGGGGCTAATCAGCCCCAGCATTTT
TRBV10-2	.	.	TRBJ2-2	CASSEVSASTGELFF	TGCGCCAGCAGTGAGGTATCCGCATCCACCGGGGAGCTGTTTTTT
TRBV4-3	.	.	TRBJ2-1	CASSQDSGNNNEQFF	TGCGCCAGCAGCCAAGACTCTGGGAATAACAATGAGCAGTTCTTC
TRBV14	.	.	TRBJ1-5	CASSQGQNQPQHF	TGTGCCAGCAGCCAGGGACAAAATCAGCCCCAGCATTTT
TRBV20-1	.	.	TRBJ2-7	CSATGYEQYF	TGCAGTGCTACGGGGTACGAGCAGTACTTC
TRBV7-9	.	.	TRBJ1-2	CASSLATAPPRGYTF	TGTGCCAGCAGCTTAGCGACGGCGCCTCCGAGAGGCTACACCTTC
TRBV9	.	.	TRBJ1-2	CASSVGSGAANYGYTF	TGTGCCAGCAGCGTAGGGTCAGGGGCAGCTAACTATGGCTACACCTTC
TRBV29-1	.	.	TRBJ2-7	CSVGDRPYEQYF	TGCAGCGTTGGGGACCGACCATACGAGCAGTACTTC
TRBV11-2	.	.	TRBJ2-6	CASSSGTRFSGANVLTF	TGTGCCAGCAGCTCCGGGACAAGGTTCTCTGGGGCCAACGTCCTGACTTTC
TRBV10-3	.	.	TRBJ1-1	CAISRDQYTEAFF	TGTGCCATCTCTAGGGATCAGTACACTGAAGCTTTCTTT
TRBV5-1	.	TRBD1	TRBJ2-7	CASSLRQGQGAYEQYF	TGCGCCAGCAGCTTGAGGCAGGGACAGGGGGCCTACGAGCAGTACTTC
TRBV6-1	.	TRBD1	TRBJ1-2	CASSGRDSIYGYTF	TGTGCCAGCAGTGGGCGGGACAGTATCTATGGCTACACCTTC
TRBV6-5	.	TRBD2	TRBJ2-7	CASSLAGVYEQYF	TGTGCCAGCAGTCTAGCGGGGGTCTACGAGCAGTACTTC
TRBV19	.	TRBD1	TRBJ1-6	CASTPPGQGSSPLHF	TGTGCCTCTACTCCTCCGGGACAGGGTTCTTCACCCCTCCACTTT
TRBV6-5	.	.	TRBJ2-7	CASRAGDGYSYEQYF	TGTGCCAGCAGAGCCGGGGACGGTTACTCCTACGAGCAGTACTTC
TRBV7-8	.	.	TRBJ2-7	CASSPRWSYEQYF	TGTGCCAGCAGCCCCCGGTGGAGCTACGAGCAGTACTTC
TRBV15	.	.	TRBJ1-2	CATSRDLGGPSYGYTF	TGTGCCACCAGCAGAGATTTAGGAGGACCAAGCTATGGCTACACCTTC
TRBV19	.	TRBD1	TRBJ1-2	CASTQGTGGTINYGYTF	TGTGCCAGTACCCAAGGGACAGGGGGAACTATCAACTATGGCTACACCTTC
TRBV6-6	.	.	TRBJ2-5	CASSPPGGAGETQYF	TGTGCCAGCAGTCCCCCGGGCGGGGCCGGAGAGACCCAGTACTTC
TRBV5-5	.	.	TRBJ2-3	CASVGARTDTQYF	TGTGCCAGCGTCGGGGCTCGCACAGATACGCAGTATTTT
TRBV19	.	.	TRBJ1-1	CASSIERFAGTEAFF	TGTGCCAGTAGTATCGAGCGTTTTGCGGGGACTGAAGCTTTCTTT
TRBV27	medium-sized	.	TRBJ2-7	CASSLSGGSGGEQYF	TGTGCCAGCAGTTTATCGGGCGGCTCTGGGGGGGAGCAGTACTTC
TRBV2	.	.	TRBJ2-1	CASSVQGNYNEQFF	TGTGCCAGCAGTGTACAGGGAAACTACAATGAGCAGTTCTTC
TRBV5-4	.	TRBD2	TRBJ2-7	CASSALAGGHGEQYF	TGTGCCAGCAGCGCCCTAGCGGGGGGGCACGGCGAGCAGTACTTC
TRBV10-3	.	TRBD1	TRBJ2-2	CAIKGASTGELFF	TGTGCCATCAAGGGGGCAAGCACCGGGGAGCTGTTTTTT
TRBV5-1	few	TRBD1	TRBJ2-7	CASFGTDSYEQYF	TGCGCCAGCTTCGGGACAGACTCCTACGAGCAGTACTTC
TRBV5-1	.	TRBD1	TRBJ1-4	CASGQTGGFEKLFF	TGCGCCAGCGGACAGACAGGGGGCTTCGAAAAACTGTTTTTT
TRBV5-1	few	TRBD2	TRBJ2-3	CASNPGLSGGADTQYF	TGCGCCAGCAACCCCGGCCTTAGCGGGGGGGCAGATACGCAGTATTTT
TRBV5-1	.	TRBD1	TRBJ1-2	CASSFGLRGGEGGYTF	TGCGCCAGCAGCTTCGGGCTCCGAGGGGGCGAGGGTGGCTACACCTTC
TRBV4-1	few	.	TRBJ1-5	CASSQDGQGGQPQHF	TGCGCCAGCAGCCAAGACGGCCAGGGTGGTCAGCCCCAGCATTTT
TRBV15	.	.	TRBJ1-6	CATSTGQDNSPLHF	TGTGCCACCAGCACGGGACAAGATAATTCACCCCTCCACTTT
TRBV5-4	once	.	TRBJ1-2	CASSSPGPATLGYTF	TGTGCCAGCAGCTCTCCGGGACCGGCGACGCTGGGCTACACCTTC
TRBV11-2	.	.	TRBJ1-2	CASSSPGTQANYGYTF	TGTGCCAGCAGCTCCCCCGGGACCCAGGCTAACTATGGCTACACCTTC
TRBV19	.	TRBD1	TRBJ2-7	CASSGGQGGYEQYF	TGTGCCAGTAGTGGCGGACAGGGGGGGTACGAGCAGTACTTC
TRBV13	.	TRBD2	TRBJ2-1	CASSETSGGNYNEQFF	TGTGCCAGCAGCGAAACTAGCGGGGGGAACTACAATGAGCAGTTCTTC
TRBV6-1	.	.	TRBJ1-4	CASSDLPLGEKLFF	TGTGCCAGCAGTGATTTGCCACTGGGGGAAAAACTGTTTTTT
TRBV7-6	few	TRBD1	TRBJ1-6	CASSSGTGHNSPLHF	TGTGCCAGCAGCTCTGGGACAGGGCATAATTCACCCCTCCACTTT
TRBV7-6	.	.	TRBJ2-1	CASSGARTPYNEQFF	TGTGCCAGCAGCGGGGCCCGGACCCCCTACAATGAGCAGTTCTTC
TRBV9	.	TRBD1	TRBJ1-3	CASSPTGGSGNTIYF	TGTGCCAGCAGCCCGACAGGGGGCTCTGGAAACACCATATATTTT